The 10 T cell receptor beta chains listed next were all sequenced from one sample in a study of early T cells in non-severe SARS-CoV-2 infection. TCRdb fed the 5' RACE reads into MiXCR, producing one record per CDR3 protein. The sample lists some 120,000 distinct CDR3 sequences; about 15% were seen once. Source material: whole blood. Every receptor here comes from an adult who was a healthcare worker with PCR-confirmed SARS-CoV-2 infection or an uninfected control (not recorded which).

This clonotype came up a few times. The CDR3: CASSLSGVLGGELFF. CDR3 in DNA: TGTGCCAGCAGCCTTAGCGGGGTACTCGGCGGGGAGCTGTTTTTT. V is TRBV3-1 and J is TRBJ2-2; 8 positions match TRBD2. Germline V gene lookup returns CDR1 LGHDT and CDR2 YNNKEL (reference sequence). The CDR3 sequence is 15 residues long. V trimming: 4 bases; J trimming: 7 bases; junction bases outside the gene matches: 8. Drawing the rest from reference TRBV3-1 and TRBJ2-2, the complete variable domain is DTAVSQTPKYLVTQMGNDKSIKCEQNLGHDTMYWYKQDSKKFLKIMFSYNNKELIINETVPNRFSPKSPDKAHLNLHINSLELGDSAVYFCASSLSGVLGGELFFGEGSRLTVL.

This clonotype was observed a few times. This chain connects TRBV12-3 or TRBV12-4 to TRBJ1-1, with D uncertain. V lost 5 bases and J lost 10, with 14 bases in between. The length of the CDR3 is 12 residues. Written as DNA, the CDR3 is TGTGCCAGCAGTAAAAGCCATGCGGTAGCTTTCTTT. Translated, it gives CASSKSHAVAFF.

The table lists this clonotype with a few counts. J is TRBJ1-4 and V is TRBV27; 7 bases are a match to TRBD1. The CDR3 spans 14 residues. Germline-derived CDR1 and CDR2 are MNHEY and SMNVEV (reference sequence). V gave up 6 bases and J gave up 5 bases; unmatched junction bases: 6. DNA for the CDR3: TGTGCCAGCAGACCGGGACAGACAAATGAAAAACTGTTTTTT. As protein: CASRPGQTNEKLFF.

This clonotype has a handful of counts. The chain combines TRBV14 with TRBJ2-1, with 8 bases fitting TRBD1. Losses at the gene ends were 0 bases for V and 5 bases for J; bases not matched to a gene: 3. The germline CDR1 and CDR2 sequences are SGHDN and FVKESK. This CDR3 spans 15 amino acids. The CDR3 DNA is TGTGCCAGCAGCCAAGAGACAGGGGCCAACAATGAGCAGTTCTTC. Translating gives CASSQETGANNEQFF.

The chain recombines TRBV7-9 with TRBJ1-1; no clear D. V shed 6 bases and J shed 1 base, with 12 bases lying between them. Germline V lookup: CDR1 SEHNR, CDR2 FQNEAQ (reference sequence). The CDR3 spans 14 residues. In DNA form, the CDR3 reads TGTGCCAGCAGTTTCTCATACAGGAACACTGAAGCTTTCTTT. Translated: CASSFSYRNTEAFF.

This clonotype showed up many times. DNA of the CDR3: TGTGCCAGTCGTCGCGACAGCACAGATACGCAGTATTTT. Its translation is CASRRDSTDTQYF. The chain has TRBV7-9 and TRBJ2-3, with D hard to call. The CDR3 is 13 residues long. Germline V gives CDR1 SEHNR, CDR2 FQNEAQ (reference sequence). V was trimmed by 9 bases and J by 0 bases, leaving 10 bases between them.

This clonotype was counted many times. The CDR3 sequence: CASSLRGAGTGELFF. The CDR3, as DNA: TGTGCCAGCAGCTTAAGGGGGGCAGGCACCGGGGAGCTGTTTTTT. This sequence joins TRBV7-2 and TRBJ2-2; D may match TRBD1 or TRBD2 (6 bases each). V gave up 2 bases and J gave up 4 bases, with 11 bases separating them. This CDR3 is 15 amino acids long. CDR1 and CDR2 (germline): SGHTA, FQGNSA.

There are a few counts of this clonotype. J is TRBJ2-5 and V is TRBV3-1; D uncertain. V lost 5 bases and J 2 bases, leaving 9 bases between the germline ends. The germline V gene has CDR1 LGHDT and CDR2 YNNKEL (reference sequence). The CDR3 runs to 13 residues. The CDR3 loop reads CASSTHTQETQYF. DNA of the CDR3: TGTGCCAGCAGCACACACACACAAGAGACCCAGTACTTC.

This clonotype was seen a handful of times. V and J are TRBV10-3 and TRBJ2-2; D is unresolved. Germline loops: CDR1 ENHRY, CDR2 SYGVKD. Between the trimmed V and J ends, which lost 6 bases and 1 base, there was a span of 9 bases. CDR3 length equals 14 residues. The CDR3 DNA sequence: TGTGCCATCAGGTTGAGTGAGAACACCGGGGAGCTGTTTTTT. It codes for CAIRLSENTGELFF.

This clonotype was seen more than once but under ten times. J is TRBJ1-1 and V is TRBV20-1; no reliable D call. Trimming took off 0 bases at V and 4 bases at J, with 12 bases between the two ends. This CDR3 is 14 amino acids long. Germline CDR1 DFQATT, CDR2 SNEGSKA (reference sequence). CDR3 sequence: CSARDLPRSTEAFF. The CDR3, as DNA: TGCAGTGCTAGAGATTTACCTAGAAGCACTGAAGCTTTCTTT.